This T cell receptor beta chain emerged from a study of T cell repertoires in cytomegalovirus infection. One entry per CDR3 protein results from TCRdb running MiXCR on the reads. The repertoire holds 65,000 to 90,000 distinct CDR3 sequences, with more than 3% as singletons. At least ten counts were recorded for this clonotype. The CDR3 is 15 residues long. Unmatched junction bases numbered 7, after V lost 5 bases and J lost 3 bases. CDR1 and CDR2 from the germline V gene are SGHTA and FQGNSA. The sequence derives from a human donor in good health (CMV status not recorded). Some clones in this sample may be carry-over from other donors' samples. This chain joins TRBV7-2 and TRBJ1-2; TRBD1 aligns across 9 bases. The sequenced material came from PBMCs. CDR3 sequence (DNA): TGTGCCAGCAGCGACAGGGGGAGAGGAGACTATGGCTACACCTTC. Protein product: CASSDRGRGDYGYTF.